The present entry profiles one T cell receptor (beta chain) with its context. What it binds is not known. Germline CDR1 SGHAT, CDR2 FQNNGV. Trimming removed 1 base at V and 1 base at J, with 19 bases between. The CDR3 extends over 18 amino acids. These data belong to a study of metastatic and nonmetastatic thyroid tumors. Study-wide context: Across blood and tumor or nodule tissue, repertoires from malignant and benign thyroid patients were compared with one another. Broader study findings: For both blood and tumor, malignant thyroid tumors reportedly showed significantly higher TCR beta diversity than benign nodules did.

Original processing methods: It was from CDR3 differences across clinicopathological groups that a distant-metastasis classifier for papillary thyroid cancer was built. TCRdb ran MiXCR on the PCR reads. The V and J calls and clone size come from TCRdb's table, not from the authors' own analysis. The data hold some 52,000 clones, with approximately 17% observed a single time. Every patient was untreated before thyroid surgery. The rearrangement uses TRBV11-2 and TRBJ1-1; unclear D gene. This sequence originates from a female donor with papillary thyroid cancer or a benign thyroid nodule (not recorded which). Some clones in this sample may be carry-over from other donors' samples. The sequencing input was blood. The CDR3 region has the DNA TGTGCCAGCAGCTTAGGTGGTATTGTATTACTTGGGAACACTGAAGCTTTCTTT. It codes for CASSLGGIVLLGNTEAFF.